This T cell receptor beta chain was obtained from a study of OX40 agonist ivuxolimab in advanced cancers. The overall study: Ivuxolimab, which patients received intravenously every 2 weeks, was dosed at 0.01 to 10 mg/kg.

Germline CDR1 reads MNHEY; CDR2 reads SVGAGI. V lost 6 bases, J lost 6 bases, and 12 bases lay in between. The CDR3 loop spans 12 amino acids. Only in-frame clones appear in the TCRdb table, and some are missing; sequencing was by immunoSEQ multiplex PCR. In the table there are about 21,000 clones, 70% to 90% of which are singletons. The chain is built from TRBV6-5 and TRBJ2-7, with D tentatively TRBD2 (6 bases). This TCR was sampled from an adult with an advanced solid tumor such as melanoma, head and neck, liver or kidney cancer. The sample was CD4+ or CD8+ T cells sorted from blood, taken in a trial of the OX40 agonist ivuxolimab. CDR3 residues: CASSWDSGEQYF. CDR3 coding DNA: TGTGCCAGCAGCTGGGACTCTGGCGAGCAGTACTTC.